The clone carrying this T cell receptor beta chain came up once. This entry belongs to a study of cytomegalovirus exposure and HLA in healthy donors. In the PCR, 60 Vbeta and 13 Jbeta primers were used. The data were produced by immunoSEQ multiplex PCR, yet TCRdb's version contains in-frame clones alone and is incomplete. The table has approximately 160,000 clones, 82% seen once. Trimming pared 5 bases from V and 4 bases from J, leaving 17 bases between. The CDR3 contains 15 residues. Germline V gene sequence: CDR1 MDHEN, CDR2 SYDVKM. Sequencing was done on a sample of PBMCs. The TCR sequence derives from a girl aged 5 to 17 in good health and CMV-seropositive. The chain couples TRBV28 to TRBJ1-2, with D tentatively TRBD1 (6 bases). The CDR3 loop reads CASSPSSGGIYGYTF. The CDR3 coding sequence is TGTGCCAGCAGTCCGTCGAGCGGGGGCATCTATGGCTACACCTTC.